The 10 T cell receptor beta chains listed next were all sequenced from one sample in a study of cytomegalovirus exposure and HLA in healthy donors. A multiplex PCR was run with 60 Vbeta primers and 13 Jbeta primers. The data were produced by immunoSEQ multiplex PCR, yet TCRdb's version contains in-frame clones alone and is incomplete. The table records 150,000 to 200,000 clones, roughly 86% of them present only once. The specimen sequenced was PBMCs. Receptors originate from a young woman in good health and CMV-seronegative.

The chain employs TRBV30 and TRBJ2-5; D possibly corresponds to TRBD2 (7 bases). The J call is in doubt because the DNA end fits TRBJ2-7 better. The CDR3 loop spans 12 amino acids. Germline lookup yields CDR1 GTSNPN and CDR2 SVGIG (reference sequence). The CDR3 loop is CAWLGGPYEQYF. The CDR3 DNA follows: TGTGCCTGGCTCGGGGGGCCTTACGAGCAGTACTTC.

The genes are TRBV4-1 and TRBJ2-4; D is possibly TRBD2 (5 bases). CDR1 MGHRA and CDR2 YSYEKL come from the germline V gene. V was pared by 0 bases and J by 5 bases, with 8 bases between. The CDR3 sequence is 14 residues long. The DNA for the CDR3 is TGCGCCAGCAGCCAAGATCGGCGGGAAAACATTCAGTACTTC. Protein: CASSQDRRENIQYF.

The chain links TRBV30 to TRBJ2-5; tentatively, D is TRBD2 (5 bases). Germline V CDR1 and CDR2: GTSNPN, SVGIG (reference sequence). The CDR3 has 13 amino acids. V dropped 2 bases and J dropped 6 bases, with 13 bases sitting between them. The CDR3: CAWSLSGRKTQYF. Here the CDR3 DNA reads TGTGCCTGGAGTCTATCGGGAAGAAAGACCCAGTACTTC.

CDR3: CAISETGGAGNEQFF. The CDR3, as DNA: TGTGCCATCAGTGAGACGGGGGGGGCTGGTAATGAGCAGTTCTTC. V and J are TRBV10-3 and TRBJ2-1; 8 nucleotides match TRBD2. Germline CDR1 ENHRY, CDR2 SYGVKD. The CDR3 has 15 residues. After removal of 2 bases from V and 7 bases from J, the junction contained 7 bases not matched to a gene.

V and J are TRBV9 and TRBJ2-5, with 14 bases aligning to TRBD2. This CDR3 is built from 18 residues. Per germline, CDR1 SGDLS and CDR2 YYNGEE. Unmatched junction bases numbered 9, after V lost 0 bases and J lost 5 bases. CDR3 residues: CASSVGTSGGSLRETQYF. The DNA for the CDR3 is TGTGCCAGCAGCGTAGGGACTAGCGGGGGGTCCCTGCGGGAGACCCAGTACTTC.

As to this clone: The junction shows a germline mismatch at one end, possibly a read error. CDR3 bases: TGTGCTAGCAGCTTAATGGGGCCTGGCTCTGGGGCCAACGTCCTGACTTTC. Residues: CASSLMGPGSGANVLTF. The chain couples TRBV7-7 to TRBJ2-6; D possibly corresponds to TRBD1 (5 bases). The CDR3 contains 17 residues. CDR1 SSHAT and CDR2 FNYEAQ come from the germline V gene (reference sequence).

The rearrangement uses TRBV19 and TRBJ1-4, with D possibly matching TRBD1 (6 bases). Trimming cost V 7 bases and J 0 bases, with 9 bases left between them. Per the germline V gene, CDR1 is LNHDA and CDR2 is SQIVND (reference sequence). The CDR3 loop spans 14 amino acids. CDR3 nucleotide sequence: TGTGCCAGTACAACAGGGACAACTAATGAAAAACTGTTTTTT. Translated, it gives CASTTGTTNEKLFF.

The CDR3 spells CASSRPGIGETQYF. The CDR3, as DNA: TGCGCCAGCAGCCGCCCAGGGATTGGGGAGACCCAGTACTTC. The chain joins TRBV5-1 to TRBJ2-5; D perhaps matches TRBD1 (5 bases). Germline V gives CDR1 SGHRS, CDR2 YFSETQ. There are 14 residues in the CDR3. V shed 4 bases and J shed 5 bases, with 15 bases lying between them.

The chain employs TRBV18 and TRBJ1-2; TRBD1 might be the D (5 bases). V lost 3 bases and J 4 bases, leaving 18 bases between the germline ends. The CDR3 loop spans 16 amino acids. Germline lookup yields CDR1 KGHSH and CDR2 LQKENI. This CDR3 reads CASSPAWIGDGYGYTF. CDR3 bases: TGTGCCAGCTCACCTGCTTGGATAGGGGATGGCTATGGCTACACCTTC.

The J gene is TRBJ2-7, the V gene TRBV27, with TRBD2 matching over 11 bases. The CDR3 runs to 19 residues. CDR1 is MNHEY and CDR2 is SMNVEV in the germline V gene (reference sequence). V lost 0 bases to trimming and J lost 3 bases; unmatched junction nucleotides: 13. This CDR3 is CASSLSKASGRFTRYEQYF. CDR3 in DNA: TGTGCCAGCAGTTTATCGAAGGCTAGCGGGAGGTTTACCCGCTACGAGCAGTACTTC.